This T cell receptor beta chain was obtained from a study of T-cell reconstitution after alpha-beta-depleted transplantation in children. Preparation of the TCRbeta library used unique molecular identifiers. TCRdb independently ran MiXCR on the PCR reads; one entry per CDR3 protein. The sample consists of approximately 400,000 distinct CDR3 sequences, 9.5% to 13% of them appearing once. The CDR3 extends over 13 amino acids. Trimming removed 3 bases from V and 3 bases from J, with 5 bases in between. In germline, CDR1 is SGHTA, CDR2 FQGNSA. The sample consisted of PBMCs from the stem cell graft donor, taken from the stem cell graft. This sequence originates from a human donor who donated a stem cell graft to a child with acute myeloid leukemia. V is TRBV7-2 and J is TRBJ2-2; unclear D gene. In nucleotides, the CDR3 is TGTGCCAGCAGCTTGATTTACACCGGGGAGCTGTTTTTT. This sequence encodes CASSLIYTGELFF. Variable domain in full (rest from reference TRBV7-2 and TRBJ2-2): GAGVSQSPSNKVTEKGKDVELRCDPISGHTALYWYRQSLGQGLEFLIYFQGNSAPDKSGLPSDRFSAERTGGSVSTLTIQRTQQEDSAVYLCASSLIYTGELFFGEGSRLTVL.